What follows are 25 T cell receptor beta chains derived from one specimen sequenced in a study of T cell responses to AZD1222 COVID-19 vaccine. Sequenced by immunoSEQ multiplex PCR; TCRdb stores in-frame clones only, minus some. The sample yields approximately 160,000 clones, just under 95% seen once. Material: peripheral blood, obtained on day 0 of AZD1222 vaccination. Source of these receptors: an adult in good health.

This chain joins TRBV10-3 and TRBJ2-5; no reliable D call. The CDR3 contains 14 residues. The germline V gene has CDR1 ENHRY and CDR2 SYGVKD. Trimming left V 0 bases short and J 5 bases short, with 10 bases between. The CDR3 DNA reads as TGTGCCATCAGTGAGTCCACGTTAGGGGAGACCCAGTACTTC. Protein: CAISESTLGETQYF.

The J gene is TRBJ1-2, the V gene TRBV30; D not resolved. The CDR3 is 12 amino acids. The V gene lost 4 bases and the J gene lost 7 bases, with 13 bases spanning the gap. From germline, CDR1 is GTSNPN and CDR2 SVGIG (reference sequence). In nucleotides, the CDR3 is TGTGCCTGGATGTACAGTTGGGGTGGCTACACCTTC. It translates to CAWMYSWGGYTF.

The chain joins TRBV10-3 to TRBJ2-7; D may be TRBD2 (5 bases). CDR1 and CDR2 (germline): ENHRY, SYGVKD. This CDR3 spans 14 amino acids. V was trimmed by 0 bases and J by 5 bases, leaving 11 bases between them. CDR3 sequence reads: CAISESSAGHEQYF. CDR3 coding DNA: TGTGCCATCAGTGAGTCGAGTGCGGGCCACGAGCAGTACTTC.

CDR3 bases: TGTGCCAGCTCACCCCCAGCTATGAACACTGAAGCTTTCTTT. Translating gives CASSPPAMNTEAFF. This chain joins TRBV18 and TRBJ1-1; D gene unclear. CDR3 length: 14 residues. CDR1 and CDR2 (germline): KGHSH, LQKENI. V was clipped by 3 bases and J by 0 bases, with 8 bases between them. The whole variable domain, filled in from reference TRBV18 and TRBJ1-1, reads NAGVMQNPRHLVRRRGQEARLRCSPMKGHSHVYWYRQLPEEGLKFMVYLQKENIIDESGMPKERFSAEFPKEGPSILRIQQVVRGDSAAYFCASSPPAMNTEAFFGQGTRLTVV.

This chain links TRBV14 with TRBJ1-5; D is unclear. Trimming took 0 bases from V and 4 from J, leaving 4 bases between them. The CDR3 runs 13 residues. CDR1 SGHDN and CDR2 FVKESK come from the germline V gene. Written as DNA, the CDR3 is TGTGCCAGCAGCCAAGATTGGAATCAGCCCCAGCATTTT. As protein: CASSQDWNQPQHF.

This clone was observed a single time. CDR3 amino acids: CASGRRQPQHF. CDR3 in DNA: TGTGCCTCAGGACGCAGGCAGCCCCAGCATTTT. V usage is TRBV30 and J usage is TRBJ1-5; D gene ambiguous. With 7 bases removed from V and 7 bases from J, the gap between germline ends came to 11 bases. The CDR3 consists of 11 residues. Per the germline V gene, CDR1 is GTSNPN and CDR2 is SVGIG (reference sequence).

This sequence joins TRBV6-5 and TRBJ1-2; no clear D gene. With 5 bases removed from V and 7 bases from J, the gap between germline ends came to 11 bases. This CDR3 has 12 residues. The V gene's germline CDR1 is MNHEY and CDR2 SVGAGI. As DNA, the CDR3 is TGTGCCAGCAGTCTCTCCAGGACTGGCTACACCTTC. It codes for CASSLSRTGYTF.

The chain couples TRBV14 to TRBJ1-4; 10 bases align to TRBD1. CDR1 is SGHDN, CDR2 FVKESK, per germline. The trim removed 5 bases at V and 8 bases at J, leaving 8 bases unmatched. The CDR3 extends over 15 amino acids. CDR3 region: CASSKDRGRFEKLFF. The CDR3 DNA is TGTGCCAGCAGCAAGGACAGGGGGAGATTCGAAAAACTGTTTTTT.

This chain connects TRBV5-1 to TRBJ1-4; 7 bases match TRBD1. V lost 4 bases to trimming and J lost 5 bases; unmatched junction nucleotides: 5. The CDR3 length is 14 residues. The germline V gene has CDR1 SGHRS and CDR2 YFSETQ. CDR3 nucleotide sequence: TGCGCCAGCAGCAAAGGGACAGAGAATGAAAAACTGTTTTTT. Translating gives CASSKGTENEKLFF. Based on the CDR3 plus reference TRBV5-1 and TRBJ1-4, the full variable domain is KAGVTQTPRYLIKTRGQQVTLSCSPISGHRSVSWYQQTPGQGLQFLFEYFSETQRNKGNFPGRFSGRQFSNSRSEMNVSTLELGDSALYLCASSKGTENEKLFFGSGTQLSVL.

This clone was seen just once. V gene TRBV12-3 or TRBV12-4 combines with J gene TRBJ2-3; no definite D call. This CDR3 is built from 12 residues. V was trimmed by 7 bases and J by 7 bases, leaving 12 bases between them. In DNA form, the CDR3 reads TGTGCCAGCAAAGACCCTATGAATACGCAGTATTTT. Translating gives CASKDPMNTQYF.

The V and J genes are TRBV10-2 and TRBJ1-1, with D perhaps TRBD1 (6 bases). Between the trimmed V and J ends, which lost 7 bases and 5 bases, there was a span of 11 bases. This CDR3 spans 12 amino acids. Germline CDR1 WSHSY, CDR2 SAAADI. CDR3 sequence reads: CASMGASTEAFF. CDR3 nucleotides: TGCGCCAGCATGGGGGCTTCGACTGAAGCTTTCTTT.

The chain couples TRBV23-1 to TRBJ2-1; D perhaps matches TRBD2 (5 bases). TRBV23-1 is placed among ORFs of uncertain function. The CDR3 is 18 residues long. Trimming removed 0 bases at V and 6 bases at J, with 21 bases between. The CDR3 loop reads CASSQSLVEGFGLNEQFF. As DNA, the CDR3 is TGCGCCAGCAGTCAATCGTTAGTAGAGGGTTTCGGGCTCAATGAGCAGTTCTTC.

This chain uses TRBV2 with TRBJ1-5; no clear D gene. Germline V gene data show CDR1 as SNHLY and CDR2 as FYNNEI. The V end lost 0 bases, the J end lost 10 bases, and 7 bases lay between the germline ends. The CDR3 runs 12 residues. CDR3 DNA: TGTGCCAGCAGTGAAGCGAATATACCCCAGCATTTT. This gives the protein CASSEANIPQHF.

This chain connects TRBV5-4 to TRBJ1-2; 8 bases are shared with TRBD1. This CDR3 comprises 14 residues. Per germline, CDR1 SGHNT and CDR2 YYREEE (reference sequence). V dropped 4 bases and J dropped 6; count of bases not matched to a gene: 8. CDR3 residues: CASSLQDREHGYTF. In DNA, the CDR3 is TGTGCCAGCAGCCTCCAGGACAGGGAGCATGGCTACACCTTC.

The chain carries TRBV28 and TRBJ1-2, with 7 bases aligning to TRBD1. The CDR3 has 12 amino acids. CDR1 and CDR2 (germline): MDHEN, SYDVKM. The J segment lost 8 bases and the V segment lost 4 bases, leaving 4 bases of the junction unmatched. In DNA, the CDR3 is TGTGCCAGCAGTTCTCAGGGGGGCGGCTACACCTTC. Amino acid sequence: CASSSQGGGYTF.

The rearrangement joins TRBV30 to TRBJ2-1, with D unresolved. Deletions cut 5 bases from V and 4 bases from J, with 9 bases between. Germline CDR1 and CDR2: GTSNPN and SVGIG (reference sequence). The CDR3 covers 12 residues. The CDR3 sequence is CAWRRLYNEQFF. The CDR3 DNA is TGTGCCTGGCGACGCCTTTACAATGAGCAGTTCTTC.

This chain uses TRBV9 with TRBJ1-1, with 7 positions matching TRBD1. The CDR3 totals 15 residues. CDR1 and CDR2 from the germline V gene are SGDLS and YYNGEE. V dropped 0 bases and J dropped 0; count of bases not matched to a gene: 2. CDR3 nucleotides: TGTGCCAGCAGCGTAGCTCAGGGGGTGAACACTGAAGCTTTCTTT. Protein product: CASSVAQGVNTEAFF.

The V call is TRBV12-2, the J call TRBJ1-2; TRBD1 is the table's D call and was not checked against the DNA. TRBV12-2 is designated a pseudogene. This CDR3 region has 16 residues. The CDR3 region is CASRLGNRRTNYGYTF. CDR3 DNA: TGTGCAAGTCGCTTAGGAAACAGGAGAACTAACTATGGCTACACCTTC.

The chain employs TRBV6-5 and TRBJ1-3; D not certain. This CDR3 contains 15 residues. The germline V gene encodes CDR1 MNHEY and CDR2 SVGAGI. Trimming cost V 5 bases and J 0 bases, with 11 bases left between them. The CDR3 spells CASSPRWNSGNTIYF. The DNA of the CDR3 is TGTGCCAGCAGTCCCCGATGGAACTCTGGAAACACCATATATTTT.

This chain connects TRBV19 to TRBJ2-2; D is uncertain. V was pared by 3 bases and J by 4 bases, with 9 bases between. The CDR3 runs 14 residues. Looked up from germline, CDR1 is LNHDA and CDR2 is SQIVND (reference sequence). CDR3 sequence reads: CASSIQVVTGELFF. CDR3 in DNA: TGTGCCAGTAGTATCCAGGTGGTCACCGGGGAGCTGTTTTTT.

The chain has TRBV2 and TRBJ1-5; D perhaps matches TRBD1 (5 bases). This CDR3 contains 14 residues. Germline CDR1 reads SNHLY; CDR2 reads FYNNEI. Trimming took 5 bases from V and 2 from J, leaving 10 bases between them. CDR3 nucleotides: TGTGCCAGCAGTCCCAGGGCGGGCAATCAGCCCCAGCATTTT. Protein: CASSPRAGNQPQHF.

The rearrangement joins TRBV12-3 or TRBV12-4 to TRBJ1-2; 9 bases are shared with TRBD1. Germline trimming cut 6 bases from V and 4 bases from J; bases unmatched to any gene: 3. The CDR3 extends over 13 amino acids. The CDR3 is CASSPGQGYGYTF. DNA of the CDR3: TGTGCCAGCAGCCCGGGACAGGGCTATGGCTACACCTTC.

This chain joins TRBV6-5 and TRBJ2-7, with D perhaps matching TRBD1 (6 bases). The V end lost 2 bases, the J end lost 1 base, and 12 bases lay between the germline ends. The CDR3 has 15 amino acids. Per germline, CDR1 MNHEY and CDR2 SVGAGI. Here the CDR3 DNA reads TGTGCCAGCAGTTACGCCAGGGGCGGATCCTACGAGCAGTACTTC. It is translated as CASSYARGGSYEQYF.

This clone occurred once. This rearrangement joins TRBV7-2 to TRBJ2-1, with 8 bases aligning to TRBD2. CDR3 length: 13 amino acids. J gave up 9 bases and V 2 bases, and 3 bases lay outside the gene matches. Germline lookup yields CDR1 SGHTA and CDR2 FQGNSA. The CDR3 spells CASSLISGTEQFF. CDR3 in DNA: TGTGCCAGCAGCTTAATTAGCGGGACTGAGCAGTTCTTC.

The chain joins TRBV2 to TRBJ1-1; D is ambiguous. The V end lost 4 bases, the J end lost 8 bases, and 20 bases lay between the germline ends. Germline V lookup: CDR1 SNHLY, CDR2 FYNNEI. This CDR3 has 15 residues. CDR3 sequence: CASSAGIGPQEEAFF. CDR3 in DNA: TGTGCCAGCAGTGCGGGGATCGGACCCCAAGAAGAAGCTTTCTTT.